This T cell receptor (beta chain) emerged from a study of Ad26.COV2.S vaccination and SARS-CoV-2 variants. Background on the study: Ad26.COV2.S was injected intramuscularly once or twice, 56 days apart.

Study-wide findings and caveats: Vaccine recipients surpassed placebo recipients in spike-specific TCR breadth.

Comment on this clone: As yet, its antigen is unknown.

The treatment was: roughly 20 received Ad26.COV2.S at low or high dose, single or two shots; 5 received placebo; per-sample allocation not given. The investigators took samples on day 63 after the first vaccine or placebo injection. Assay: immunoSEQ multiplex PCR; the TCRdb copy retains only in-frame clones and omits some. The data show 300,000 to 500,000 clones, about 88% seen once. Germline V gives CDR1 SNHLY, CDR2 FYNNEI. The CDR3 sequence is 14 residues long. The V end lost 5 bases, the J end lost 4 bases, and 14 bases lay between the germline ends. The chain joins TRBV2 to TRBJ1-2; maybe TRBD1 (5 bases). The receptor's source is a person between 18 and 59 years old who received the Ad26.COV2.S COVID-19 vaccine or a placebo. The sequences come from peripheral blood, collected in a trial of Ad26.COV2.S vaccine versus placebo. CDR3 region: CASSPDSFFYGYTF. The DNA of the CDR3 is TGTGCCAGCAGTCCCGACAGCTTCTTCTATGGCTACACCTTC.